These 25 T cell receptor beta chains were all obtained from the same sample, sequenced in a study of blood T cell repertoires in COVID-19. Some clones are missing from TCRdb's copy, which holds only in-frame ones; the method was immunoSEQ multiplex PCR. The data show about 240,000 clones, 75% to 90% seen once. The material sequenced was PBMCs or T cells enriched from blood (not recorded which). These receptor sequences come from a middle-aged woman with acute COVID-19.

This rearrangement joins TRBV9 to TRBJ2-2, with a weak D call TRBD1 (7 bases). The V end lost 4 bases, the J end lost 7 bases, and 8 bases lay between the germline ends. The CDR3 runs to 12 residues. Looked up from germline, CDR1 is SGDLS and CDR2 is YYNGEE. CDR3 DNA: TGTGCCAGCAGCCAGGGGGGCGGGGAGCTGTTTTTT. Residues: CASSQGGGELFF.

CDR3 DNA sequence: TGTGCCAGCAGCTCCCCGTACAGTGGGAGGCGGTCGGATACGCAGTATTTT. This gives the protein CASSSPYSGRRSDTQYF. The rearrangement uses TRBV7-2 and TRBJ2-3; a weak D match, TRBD2 (6 bases). The CDR3 contains 17 residues. Trimming took 4 bases from V and 6 from J, leaving 23 bases between them. The germline V gene encodes CDR1 SGHTA and CDR2 FQGNSA.

The rearrangement uses TRBV6-1 and TRBJ1-6, with a tentative D call TRBD1 (5 bases). Deletions cut 1 base from V and 9 bases from J, with 16 bases between. The CDR3 has 16 amino acids. Germline assignment: CDR1 MNHNS and CDR2 SASEGT. The CDR3 here is CASSEVGGGLTSPLHF. For the CDR3, the DNA is TGTGCCAGCAGTGAAGTCGGCGGGGGTTTGACTTCACCCCTCCACTTT.

The chain has TRBV19 and TRBJ2-7; 7 bases agree with TRBD2. Germline CDR1 and CDR2: LNHDA and SQIVND (reference sequence). The CDR3 extends over 15 amino acids. Trimming removed 11 bases from V and 5 bases from J; junction bases left unmatched: 18. The CDR3 sequence: CAAFLGGGPPHEQYF. The CDR3 nucleotides are TGTGCCGCCTTCCTGGGGGGAGGGCCTCCCCACGAGCAGTACTTC.

The chain employs TRBV29-1 and TRBJ2-7, with D possibly TRBD1 on 5 matching bases. This CDR3 spans 13 amino acids. Trimming took 6 bases from V and 5 from J, leaving 17 bases between them. Germline V gene sequence: CDR1 SQVTM, CDR2 ANQGSEA. This CDR3 reads CSVSILRGDEQYF. The CDR3 DNA follows: TGCAGCGTCTCGATTCTAAGGGGCGACGAGCAGTACTTC.

V and J are TRBV24-1 and TRBJ1-5; 9 nucleotides agree with TRBD1. From germline, CDR1 is KGHDR and CDR2 SFDVKD. J lost 7 bases, V lost 3 bases, and 6 bases had no gene match. This CDR3 comprises 15 residues. The CDR3 nucleotides are TGTGCCACCAGTGATGCGACAGGGGGTTACCAGCCCCAGCATTTT. Encoded protein: CATSDATGGYQPQHF.

This rearrangement joins TRBV24-1 to TRBJ2-1, with TRBD2 matching 14 bases. Germline CDR1 is KGHDR and CDR2 is SFDVKD. The CDR3 has 19 amino acids. V lost 4 bases and J lost 1; bases outside the gene matches: 8. CDR3 residues: CATSDTLGLAGGSYNEQFF. In nucleotides, the CDR3 is TGTGCCACCAGTGACACCCTCGGACTAGCGGGAGGTTCCTACAATGAGCAGTTCTTC.

This chain links TRBV7-3 with TRBJ2-2; 10 positions agree with TRBD1. The CDR3 covers 17 residues. Per germline, CDR1 SGHTA and CDR2 FQGTGA. V shed 5 bases, J shed 5 bases, and the junction held 11 bases outside the gene matches. CDR3 loop: CASSLSPGQGRTGELFF. In DNA, the CDR3 is TGTGCCAGCAGCCTAAGCCCGGGACAGGGGCGGACCGGGGAGCTGTTTTTT.

The genes are TRBV5-1 and TRBJ2-1; D unresolved. Germline CDR1 SGHRS, CDR2 YFSETQ. The ends were cut back, 1 base at V and 6 bases at J, with 8 bases in the middle. This CDR3 is 13 amino acids long. In nucleotides, the CDR3 is TGCGCCAGCAGCTTGTCCTGGAGCAATGAGCAGTTCTTC. As protein: CASSLSWSNEQFF.

The chain carries TRBV6-5 and TRBJ2-4, with D maybe TRBD2 (6 bases). CDR1 is MNHEY, CDR2 SVGAGI, per germline. V was pared by 4 bases and J by 10 bases, with 20 bases between. The CDR3 has 15 amino acids. The CDR3 nucleotides read TGTGCCAGCAGTTCATCCGGGACTGGGAAAAGGATTCAGTACTTC. Translating gives CASSSSGTGKRIQYF.

Comment on this clone: Other nucleotide sequences from this sample produce the same CDR3. This chain uses TRBV7-3 with TRBJ2-7; 8 nucleotides match TRBD2. The germline gives CDR1 SGHTA, CDR2 FQGTGA. The CDR3 is 14 amino acids. V was pared by 3 bases and J by 3 bases, with 4 bases of the junction left unmatched. CDR3 coding DNA: TGTGCCAGCAGCTTTGGTAGCGGGAACTACGAGCAGTACTTC. It is translated as CASSFGSGNYEQYF.

The chain recombines TRBV19 with TRBJ1-6; TRBD1 might be the D (5 bases). The CDR3 is 16 residues long. With 9 bases removed from V and 9 bases from J, the gap between germline ends came to 24 bases. The germline V gene encodes CDR1 LNHDA and CDR2 SQIVND (reference sequence). The CDR3 coding sequence is TGTGCCAGCCGGGAGGGCCCGAGGGACCCCGGTTCACCCCTCCACTTT. Its translation is CASREGPRDPGSPLHF.

The chain combines TRBV4-1 with TRBJ2-3; weak D call: TRBD2 (5 bases). Deletions cut 4 bases from V and 2 bases from J, with 19 bases between. Germline CDR1 and CDR2: MGHRA and YSYEKL. The CDR3 extends over 17 amino acids. This CDR3 is CASSLRPIGGFTDTQYF. The CDR3 DNA is TGCGCCAGCAGCCTTAGACCGATAGGCGGGTTCACAGATACGCAGTATTTT.

This chain uses TRBV7-9 with TRBJ1-3, with TRBD1 as a possible D gene (6 bases). CDR1 and CDR2 (germline): SEHNR, FQNEAQ (reference sequence). CDR3 size: 15 residues. V lost 1 base and J lost 2, with 9 bases in between. CDR3 sequence: CASSLEGGPGNTIYF. The CDR3 bases are TGTGCCAGCAGCTTAGAAGGGGGTCCTGGAAACACCATATATTTT. The complete variable domain, with remaining parts taken from reference TRBV7-9 and TRBJ1-3, reads DTGVSQNPRHKITKRGQNVTFRCDPISEHNRLYWYRQTLGQGPEFLTYFQNEAQLEKSRLLSDRFSAERPKGSFSTLEIQRTEQGDSAMYLCASSLEGGPGNTIYFGEGSWLTVV.

This clone was found once. The chain joins TRBV5-8 to TRBJ1-4, with 7 bases matching TRBD1. Losses at the gene ends were 5 bases for V and 5 bases for J; bases not matched to a gene: 6. This CDR3 has 14 amino acids. Germline values: CDR1 SGHTS, CDR2 YDEGEE. The CDR3 nucleotides read TGTGCCAGCAGGAACAGGGGAGAAAATGAAAAACTGTTTTTT. Protein: CASRNRGENEKLFF.

The chain has TRBV5-1 and TRBJ2-1; D perhaps matches TRBD1 (6 bases). This CDR3 is built from 15 residues. The germline gives CDR1 SGHRS, CDR2 YFSETQ. V dropped 0 bases and J dropped 1 base, with 8 bases sitting between them. The DNA of the CDR3 is TGCGCCAGCAGCTTGGAAGGGGGTTCCTACAATGAGCAGTTCTTC. This sequence encodes CASSLEGGSYNEQFF.

This chain uses TRBV6-6 with TRBJ1-5; 8 nucleotides match TRBD1. The CDR3 consists of 14 residues. Unmatched junction bases numbered 7, after V lost 6 bases and J lost 6 bases. Germline-derived CDR1 and CDR2 are MNHNY and SVGAGI (reference sequence). The CDR3 region has the DNA TGTGCCAGCAGGCTGACAGGGGCCGCTCAGCCCCAGCATTTT. Amino acid sequence: CASRLTGAAQPQHF.

This chain links TRBV10-3 with TRBJ2-3; a possible D gene is TRBD2 (6 bases). The V and J ends lost 10 bases and 0 bases respectively, with 11 bases between them. The CDR3 totals 13 residues. Germline assignment: CDR1 ENHRY and CDR2 SYGVKD. The CDR3 region is CATVADSTDTQYF. CDR3 nucleotide sequence: TGTGCCACAGTAGCGGATAGCACAGATACGCAGTATTTT.

The V gene is TRBV18, the J gene TRBJ2-3; 8 bases are a match to TRBD2. There are 19 residues in the CDR3. CDR1 is KGHSH, CDR2 LQKENI, per germline. V dropped 5 bases and J dropped 0; count of bases not matched to a gene: 16. The CDR3 nucleotides read TGTGCCAGCTCAGCACTAACCCGGAGCGGGAGAGAGAGCACAGATACGCAGTATTTT. This encodes CASSALTRSGRESTDTQYF.

The chain has TRBV4-2 and TRBJ1-1; TRBD1 might be the D (6 bases). This CDR3 has 13 residues. CDR1 and CDR2 (germline): LGHNA, YNFKEQ. V dropped 1 base and J dropped 11 bases, with 14 bases sitting between them. The CDR3 DNA follows: TGTGCCAGCAGCCAAGCGACAGGCATGGGGGCTTTCTTT. It is translated as CASSQATGMGAFF.

This chain uses TRBV5-1 with TRBJ2-3, with 8 bases aligning to TRBD2. This CDR3 region has 14 residues. The germline gives CDR1 SGHRS, CDR2 YFSETQ. V gave up 3 bases and J gave up 1 base; unmatched junction bases: 1. As DNA, the CDR3 is TGCGCCAGCAGCTGGCGGGAGGGCACAGATACGCAGTATTTT. Residues: CASSWREGTDTQYF.

This clone occurred once. The rearrangement links TRBV2 to TRBJ2-7; 10 bases fit TRBD1. The V gene end was trimmed by 7 bases and the J gene end by 3 bases; junction bases not matched to a gene: 6. This CDR3 has 14 amino acids. CDR1 SNHLY and CDR2 FYNNEI come from the germline V gene. CDR3 sequence: CASIGTGVRYEQYF. The DNA of the CDR3 is TGTGCCAGCATCGGGACAGGGGTACGCTACGAGCAGTACTTC.

This chain's CDR3 is CASSPFSTGYNEQFF. CDR3 bases: TGTGCCAGCTCACCATTTTCGACGGGCTACAATGAGCAGTTCTTC. This chain uses TRBV18 with TRBJ2-1; D gene uncertain. Looked up from germline, CDR1 is KGHSH and CDR2 is LQKENI. V lost 2 bases and J lost 3, with 11 bases in between. This CDR3 contains 15 residues.

This clone occurred once. The chain uses TRBV25-1 and TRBJ2-3; 8 bases are shared with TRBD1. Germline trimming cut 6 bases from V and 6 bases from J; bases unmatched to any gene: 2. CDR3 size: 12 residues. Per the germline V gene, CDR1 is MGHDK and CDR2 is SYGVNS. The CDR3 protein is CASSTGGDTQYF. CDR3 in DNA: TGTGCCAGCAGCACAGGGGGGGATACGCAGTATTTT.

This clone was counted a few times. The chain recombines TRBV19 with TRBJ1-5; D may be TRBD1 (5 bases). The V and J ends lost 4 bases and 5 bases respectively, with 9 bases between them. Germline V lookup: CDR1 LNHDA, CDR2 SQIVND (reference sequence). The CDR3 contains 13 residues. The CDR3 DNA reads as TGTGCCAGTAGTACCCAGGGTTATCAGCCCCAGCATTTT. It yields the protein CASSTQGYQPQHF. The whole variable domain, filled in from reference TRBV19 and TRBJ1-5, reads DGGITQSPKYLFRKEGQNVTLSCEQNLNHDAMYWYRQDPGQGLRLIYYSQIVNDFQKGDIAEGYSVSREKKESFPLTVTSAQKNPTAFYLCASSTQGYQPQHFGDGTRLSIL.